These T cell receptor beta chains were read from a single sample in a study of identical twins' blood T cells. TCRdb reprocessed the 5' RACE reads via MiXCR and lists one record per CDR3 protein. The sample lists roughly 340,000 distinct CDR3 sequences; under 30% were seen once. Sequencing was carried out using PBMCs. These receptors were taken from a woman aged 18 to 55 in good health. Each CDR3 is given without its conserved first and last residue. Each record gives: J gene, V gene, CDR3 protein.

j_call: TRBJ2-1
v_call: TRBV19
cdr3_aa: ASSISSYNEQF

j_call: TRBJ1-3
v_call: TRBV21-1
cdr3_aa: PRGQPGPNGNTIC

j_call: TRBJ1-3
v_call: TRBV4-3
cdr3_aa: ASSPEGGQEYTTIY

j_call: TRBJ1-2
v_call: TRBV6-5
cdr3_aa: ASRNPRDRPYGYT

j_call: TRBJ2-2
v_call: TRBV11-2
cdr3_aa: ASSSLAGRNGELF

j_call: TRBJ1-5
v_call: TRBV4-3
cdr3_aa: ASSQDTIGAQPQH

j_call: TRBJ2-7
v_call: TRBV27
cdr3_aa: ASSSGLAYEQY

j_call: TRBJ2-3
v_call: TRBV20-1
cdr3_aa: SAPTRDTQY

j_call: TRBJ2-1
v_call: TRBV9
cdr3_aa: ASSPTLYGAHEQF

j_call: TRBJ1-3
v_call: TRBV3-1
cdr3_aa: ANSRAEGNTIY

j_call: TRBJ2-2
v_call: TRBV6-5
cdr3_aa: ASSYSLLSGSGELF

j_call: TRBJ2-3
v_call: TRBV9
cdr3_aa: ASTKAATDTQY

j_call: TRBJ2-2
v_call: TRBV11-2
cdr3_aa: ASSLYRKNTGELF

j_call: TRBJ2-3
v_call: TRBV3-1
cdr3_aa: ASSQRTSGDTDTQY

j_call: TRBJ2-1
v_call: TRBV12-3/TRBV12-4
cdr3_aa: AITTGYEQF

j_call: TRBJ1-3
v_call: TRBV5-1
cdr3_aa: ASSSDGNSGNTIY

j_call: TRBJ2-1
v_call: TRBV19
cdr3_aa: TITSGSKQF

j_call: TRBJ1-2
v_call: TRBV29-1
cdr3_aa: SATVGGGYT

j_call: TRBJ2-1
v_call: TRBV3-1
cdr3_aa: ASSQVSGADEQF

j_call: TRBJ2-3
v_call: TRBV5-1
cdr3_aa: ASSSARTDTQY

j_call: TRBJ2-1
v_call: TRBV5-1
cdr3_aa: ASSLRRTGNNNEQF

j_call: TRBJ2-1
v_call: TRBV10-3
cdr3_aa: AISDSGGTSGRLDEQF

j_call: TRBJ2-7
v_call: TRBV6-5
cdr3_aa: ASSYLSSNEQY

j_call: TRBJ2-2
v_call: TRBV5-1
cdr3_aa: ASSLEPNTGELF

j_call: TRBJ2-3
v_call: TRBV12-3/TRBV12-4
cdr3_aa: ASSQAPTDTQY

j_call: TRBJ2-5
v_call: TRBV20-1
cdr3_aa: IATPDVSAQY

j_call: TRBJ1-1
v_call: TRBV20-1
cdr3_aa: SARANTEAF

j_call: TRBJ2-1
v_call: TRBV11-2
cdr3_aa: ASSLDYSGRVYNEQF

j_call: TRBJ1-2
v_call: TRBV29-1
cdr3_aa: SVDVDSRTLYGYT

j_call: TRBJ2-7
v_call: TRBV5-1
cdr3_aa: ASSLVGLWEQY

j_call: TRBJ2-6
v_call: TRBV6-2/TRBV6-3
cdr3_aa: AGRVSGANVLT

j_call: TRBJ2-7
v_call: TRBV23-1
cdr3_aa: ASSFVESQTYEQY

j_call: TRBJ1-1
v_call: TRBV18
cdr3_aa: ASSLTGDPQAF

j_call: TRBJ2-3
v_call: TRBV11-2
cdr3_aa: ASSLDVEADTQY

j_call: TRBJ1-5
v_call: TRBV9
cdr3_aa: ASSVEAGSNQPQH

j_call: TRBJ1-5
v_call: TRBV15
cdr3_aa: ATSRTGNQPQH

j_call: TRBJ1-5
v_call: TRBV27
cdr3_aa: ASSTGIEDQPQH

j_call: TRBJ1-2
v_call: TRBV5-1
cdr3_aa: ASSLEGGYYGYT

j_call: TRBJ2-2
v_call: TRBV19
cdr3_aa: ATKSQGAGELF

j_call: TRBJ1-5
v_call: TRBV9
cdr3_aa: ASSVEGSEREPQH

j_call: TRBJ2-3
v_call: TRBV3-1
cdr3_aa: ASSQQPSTDTQY

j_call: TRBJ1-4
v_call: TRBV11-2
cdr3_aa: ASSLDHRGTNEKLF

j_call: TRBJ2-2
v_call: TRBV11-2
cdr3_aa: ASSVGLAGELF

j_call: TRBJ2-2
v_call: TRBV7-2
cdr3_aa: ASSPRQTGELF

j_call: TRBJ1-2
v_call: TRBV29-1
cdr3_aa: SGRDGGRGGYT

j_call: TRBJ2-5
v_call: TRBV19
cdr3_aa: ASSLHQRETQY

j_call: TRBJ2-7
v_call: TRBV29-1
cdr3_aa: SVRGLAGVDEQY

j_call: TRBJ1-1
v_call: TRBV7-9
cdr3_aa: ASSFPGGTTTF

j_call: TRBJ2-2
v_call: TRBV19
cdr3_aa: ASSIGPITGELF

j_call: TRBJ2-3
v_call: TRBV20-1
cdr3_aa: SARQATTDTQY

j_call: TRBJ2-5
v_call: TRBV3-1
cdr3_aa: ASSPVGLAETQY

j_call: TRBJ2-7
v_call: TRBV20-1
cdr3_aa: SAGTGVPYEQY

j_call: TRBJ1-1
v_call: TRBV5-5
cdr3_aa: ASSLDPGGYTEAF

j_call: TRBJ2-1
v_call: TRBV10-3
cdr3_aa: AISELAGNEQF